The rows below give T cell receptor beta chains drawn from one sample of a study of T cells in Graves' hyperthyroidism and ophthalmopathy. TCRdb redid the calling of the multiplex PCR reads with MiXCR, one entry per CDR3 protein. The sample lists 650,000 to 700,000 distinct CDR3 sequences; around a sixth were seen once. The specimen was blood. The source of these receptors is a man aged 50-60 years with Graves' hyperthyroidism. Each CDR3 is given with its conserved first and last residue. D genes are given only for firm matches. Clone size is not always given. Where it is, it says once, few, many or a class for expanded clones.

CDR3 protein	CDR3 DNA	V gene	clone size	J gene	D gene
CASSEALGVNEKLFF	TGTGCCAGCAGTGAAGCATTGGGGGTTAATGAAAAACTGTTTTTT	TRBV2	many	TRBJ1-4	NA
CASSSPRLTGYNEQFF	TGTGCCAGCAGCTCCCCGAGGCTGACAGGCTACAATGAGCAGTTCTTC	TRBV7-2	many	TRBJ2-1	NA
CASSPDSKNNSPLHF	TGTGCCAGCAGTCCCGACAGTAAAAATAATTCACCCCTCCACTTT	TRBV28	many	TRBJ1-6	NA
CASSRAPGADSNTEAFF	TGCGCCAGCAGCCGGGCCCCCGGGGCCGATTCGAACACTGAAGCTTTCTTT	TRBV5-1	few	TRBJ1-1	NA
CASSQGAGNQPQHF	TGTGCCAGCAGTCAGGGGGCGGGCAATCAGCCCCAGCATTTT	TRBV12-3/TRBV12-4	many	TRBJ1-5	TRBD1
CSATPAGPVSGANVLTF	TGCAGTGCGACACCGGCGGGGCCGGTCTCTGGGGCCAACGTCCTGACTTTC	TRBV20-1	few	TRBJ2-6	NA
CASSTDRVGGYTF	TGTGCCAGCAGTACTGACAGGGTGGGTGGCTACACCTTC	TRBV27	many	TRBJ1-2	TRBD1
CAWSVGQTEAFF	TGTGCCTGGAGTGTCGGGCAGACCGAAGCTTTCTTT	TRBV30	few	TRBJ1-1	NA
CAWSSGQGTLTEAFF	TGTGCCTGGAGTAGTGGACAGGGAACTCTCACTGAAGCTTTCTTT	TRBV30	NA	TRBJ1-1	TRBD1
CASSLATGTGSVGANVPTF	TGTGCCAGCAGCTTAGCGACCGGGACAGGGTCTGTTGGGGCCAACGTCCCGACTTTC	TRBV11-2	NA	TRBJ2-6	TRBD1
CASSPHRELNIQYF	TGTGCCAGTAGCCCTCACAGGGAACTAAACATTCAGTACTTC	TRBV19	NA	TRBJ2-4	NA
CAISGPDMKSNEQFF	TGTGCCATCAGTGGACCCGACATGAAAAGCAATGAGCAGTTCTTC	TRBV10-3	NA	TRBJ2-1	NA
CASSSIQGLGDTQYF	TGTGCCAGCAGCTCTATCCAAGGATTAGGAGATACGCAGTATTTT	TRBV11-2	NA	TRBJ2-3	NA
CATSDFVTSGTGELFF	TGTGCCACCAGTGATTTTGTAACTAGCGGGACCGGGGAGCTGTTTTTT	TRBV24-1	many	TRBJ2-2	TRBD2
CATSDGDNGYTF	TGTGCCACCAGTGATGGTGACAATGGCTACACCTTC	TRBV24-1	few	TRBJ1-2	NA
CSAREGGWNTEAFF	TGCAGTGCTAGAGAAGGGGGGTGGAACACTGAAGCTTTCTTT	TRBV20-1	few	TRBJ1-1	NA
CASSHDTFEAFF	TGTGCCAGCAGTCACGACACGTTTGAAGCTTTCTTT	TRBV6-1	many	TRBJ1-1	NA
CASRRSSGSSYNEQFF	TGTGCCAGTAGAAGATCTAGCGGGAGCTCCTACAATGAGCAGTTCTTC	TRBV19	few	TRBJ2-1	TRBD2
CASRDDSRDTEAFF	TGTGCCAGCAGAGACGACAGCCGGGACACTGAAGCTTTCTTT	TRBV6-2/TRBV6-3	NA	TRBJ1-1	NA
CASSVEGQSYNEQFF	TGTGCCAGCAGCGTAGAGGGACAGAGTTACAATGAGCAGTTCTTC	TRBV9	NA	TRBJ2-1	TRBD1
CASSQGNLNTGELFF	TGTGCCAGCAGCCAAGGTAACCTGAACACCGGGGAGCTGTTTTTT	TRBV3-1	few	TRBJ2-2	NA
CASSIGTALLYNEQFF	TGTGCCAGCAGTATCGGGACGGCGCTCCTCTACAATGAGCAGTTCTTC	TRBV27	many	TRBJ2-1	NA
CASKGNPGETQYF	TGTGCCAGCAAGGGTAACCCGGGGGAGACCCAGTACTTC	TRBV2	many	TRBJ2-5	NA
CASSSGQGARNTEAFF	TGCGCCAGCAGCTCCGGACAGGGGGCGAGGAACACTGAAGCTTTCTTT	TRBV5-1	many	TRBJ1-1	TRBD1
CASSLRQGIHNEQFF	TGTGCCAGCAGTTTAAGACAGGGGATCCACAATGAGCAGTTCTTC	TRBV12-3/TRBV12-4	many	TRBJ2-1	TRBD1
CASSYRLSERTEAFF	TGTGCCAGCAGTTACCGTCTCTCCGAAAGGACTGAAGCTTTCTTT	TRBV6-2/TRBV6-3	many	TRBJ1-1	NA
CASSVGVAGMETQYF	TGTGCCAGCAGCGTAGGGGTAGCGGGAATGGAGACCCAGTACTTC	TRBV9	few	TRBJ2-5	TRBD2
CAISAGTDNSPLHF	TGTGCCATCAGTGCCGGGACGGATAATTCACCCCTCCACTTT	TRBV10-3	many	TRBJ1-6	NA
CASSRQGTTNEKLFF	TGTGCCAGCAGTAGGCAGGGGACAACTAATGAAAAACTGTTTTTT	TRBV6-1	many	TRBJ1-4	NA
CASSLVGPGELFF	TGCGCCAGCAGCTTAGTCGGACCCGGGGAGCTGTTTTTT	TRBV5-1	many	TRBJ2-2	NA
CAGRTGYEKLFF	TGTGCCGGCCGGACAGGGTACGAAAAACTGTTTTTT	TRBV28	NA	TRBJ1-4	TRBD1